This passage covers 19 T cell receptor beta chains from one sample sequenced in a study of T cell responses to AZD1222 COVID-19 vaccine. TCRdb's copy holds only in-frame clones and misses some; the assay was immunoSEQ multiplex PCR. The data show approximately 72,000 clones, 89% seen once. The sample in question was peripheral blood, obtained 28 days after the second AZD1222 dose. The receptors were gathered from an adult who received the AZD1222 COVID-19 vaccine.

The V call is TRBV5-1, the J call TRBJ2-1, with D possibly being TRBD1 or TRBD2 (5 bases each). CDR1 SGHRS and CDR2 YFSETQ come from the germline V gene. CDR3 length equals 13 residues. With 7 bases removed from V and 1 base from J, the gap between germline ends came to 9 bases. The CDR3 DNA reads TGCGCCAGCGGGACGGATTCCTACAATGAGCAGTTCTTC. Its translation is CASGTDSYNEQFF.

This clone showed up just a few times. The chain is built from TRBV7-9 and TRBJ1-3; D perhaps matches TRBD1 (5 bases). V lost 6 bases and J lost 0, with 18 bases in between. The CDR3 is made up of 17 amino acids. Germline CDR1 and CDR2: SEHNR and FQNEAQ (reference sequence). The CDR3 here is CASSPPTVSSSGNTIYF. The CDR3 DNA is TGTGCCAGCAGTCCTCCGACAGTTTCCAGCTCTGGAAACACCATATATTTT.

The genes are TRBV5-3 and TRBJ1-2, with D uncertain. TRBV5-3 is designated an ORF whose function remains uncertain. The CDR3 extends over 15 amino acids. V lost 3 bases and J 0 bases, leaving 12 bases between the germline ends. This CDR3 is CARSSPPDPNYGYTF. The CDR3, as DNA: TGTGCCAGAAGCTCCCCCCCGGACCCTAACTATGGCTACACCTTC.

The V call is TRBV6-2 or TRBV6-3, the J call TRBJ2-7, with 7 bases matching TRBD2. CDR1 is MNHEY, CDR2 SVGEGT, per germline. V gave up 6 bases and J gave up 0 bases; unmatched junction bases: 8. This CDR3 region has 15 residues. The CDR3 nucleotides are TGTGCCAGCAGCTCCCCAGCGGGACCCTCCTACGAGCAGTACTTC. It is translated as CASSSPAGPSYEQYF.

This clone was counted once. The rearrangement uses TRBV28 and TRBJ1-2; D gene unclear. Trimming shortened V by 5 bases and J by 4 bases, and 11 bases separated the two germline ends. The CDR3 loop spans 13 amino acids. Looked up from germline, CDR1 is MDHEN and CDR2 is SYDVKM. The CDR3 loop reads CASSPFRLYGYTF. The DNA of the CDR3 is TGTGCCAGCAGTCCCTTCCGGCTCTATGGCTACACCTTC.

This clone was seen more than once but under ten times. The chain is built from TRBV27 and TRBJ2-2, with TRBD2 matching 16 bases. J lost 1 base, V lost 6 bases, and 2 bases had no gene match. This CDR3 is 17 amino acids long. Looked up from germline, CDR1 is MNHEY and CDR2 is SMNVEV (reference sequence). In nucleotides, the CDR3 is TGTGCCAGCAGAGGGACTAGCGGGAGGGGGAACACCGGGGAGCTGTTTTTT. Translating gives CASRGTSGRGNTGELFF.

The chain couples TRBV5-1 to TRBJ1-4, with 7 bases that match TRBD1. V dropped 5 bases and J dropped 3; count of bases not matched to a gene: 4. Germline V CDR1 and CDR2: SGHRS, YFSETQ. CDR3 length: 14 amino acids. This chain's CDR3 is CASSYQGANEKLFF. CDR3 sequence (DNA): TGCGCCAGCAGTTACCAGGGGGCTAATGAAAAACTGTTTTTT.

The rearrangement links TRBV7-3 to TRBJ2-7; no definite D call. Deletions cut 6 bases from V and 0 bases from J, with 12 bases between. Looked up from germline, CDR1 is SGHTA and CDR2 is FQGTGA. The CDR3 covers 14 residues. The CDR3 sequence: CASSSDPSSYEQYF. As DNA, the CDR3 is TGTGCCAGCAGTTCGGACCCCAGCTCCTACGAGCAGTACTTC.

The rearrangement joins TRBV5-6 to TRBJ1-6; D remains ambiguous. V lost 1 base and J 8 bases, leaving 13 bases between the germline ends. This CDR3 spans 15 amino acids. The germline V gene has CDR1 SGHDT and CDR2 YYEEEE. The CDR3 loop is CASSLSGISDSPLHF. DNA for the CDR3: TGTGCCAGCAGCTTGTCGGGGATTTCAGATTCACCCCTCCACTTT.

The V call is TRBV7-9, the J call TRBJ1-5; TRBD1 matches at 9 bases. CDR1 and CDR2 from the germline V gene are SEHNR and FQNEAQ (reference sequence). This CDR3 contains 17 residues. J was trimmed by 6 bases and V by 5 bases; bases with no gene match: 14. The CDR3 spells CASSPNKGQGRGQPQHF. The CDR3 region has the DNA TGTGCCAGCAGCCCGAACAAGGGACAGGGAAGAGGTCAGCCCCAGCATTTT.

Only one count was recorded for this clone. The chain is built from TRBV19 and TRBJ1-2, with 7 positions matching TRBD1. Unmatched junction bases numbered 5, after V lost 7 bases and J lost 0 bases. The germline gives CDR1 LNHDA, CDR2 SQIVND (reference sequence). The CDR3 has 14 amino acids. This CDR3 is CASKEGAANYGYTF. The CDR3 DNA follows: TGTGCCAGTAAGGAGGGGGCAGCTAACTATGGCTACACCTTC.

The rearrangement uses TRBV28 and TRBJ1-2; TRBD1 matches at 10 bases. Trimming cost V 5 bases and J 8 bases; bases outside gene matches: 5. There are 13 residues in the CDR3. Germline V gene data show CDR1 as MDHEN and CDR2 as SYDVKM. This CDR3 reads CASSRTGGVGYTF. The CDR3 bases are TGTGCCAGCAGTCGGACAGGGGGAGTAGGCTACACCTTC.

V is TRBV28 and J is TRBJ2-2, with 9 bases that match TRBD2. The germline V gene has CDR1 MDHEN and CDR2 SYDVKM. There are 15 residues in the CDR3. V was pared by 5 bases and J by 1 base, with 2 bases of the junction left unmatched. Here the CDR3 DNA reads TGTGCCAGCAGTATTAGCGGGAGGAACACCGGGGAGCTGTTTTTT. Translating it yields CASSISGRNTGELFF.

This clone was counted between two and nine times. The V gene is TRBV4-3, the J gene TRBJ2-7; TRBD2 agrees at 7 bases. The CDR3 contains 16 residues. Germline CDR1 is LGHNA and CDR2 is YSLEER. Trimming removed 1 base from V and 2 bases from J; junction bases left unmatched: 8. DNA of the CDR3: TGCGCCAGCAGCCAAGGCGGGGGACGGGAGACCTACGAGCAGTACTTC. The encoded protein is CASSQGGGRETYEQYF.

J is TRBJ2-7 and V is TRBV9; 7 bases match TRBD2. The V gene end was trimmed by 0 bases and the J gene end by 3 bases; junction bases not matched to a gene: 3. CDR3 length: 14 residues. Germline V gene data show CDR1 as SGDLS and CDR2 as YYNGEE. The CDR3 DNA reads TGTGCCAGCAGCGTAGGCCAGCGGGGCTACGAGCAGTACTTC. It translates to CASSVGQRGYEQYF. Full variable domain (remainder filled in from reference TRBV9 and TRBJ2-7): DSGVTQTPKHLITATGQRVTLRCSPRSGDLSVYWYQQSLDQGLQFLIQYYNGEERAKGNILERFSAQQFPDLHSELNLSSLELGDSALYFCASSVGQRGYEQYFGPGTRLTVT.

The J gene is TRBJ2-3, the V gene TRBV19, with 8 bases matching TRBD2. Germline assignment: CDR1 LNHDA and CDR2 SQIVND (reference sequence). The CDR3 consists of 13 residues. V shed 8 bases, J shed 1 base, and the junction held 2 bases outside the gene matches. The CDR3 is CASEAGGTDTQYF. The CDR3 coding sequence is TGTGCCAGTGAAGCGGGGGGCACAGATACGCAGTATTTT.

This clone appeared many times. V gene TRBV7-3 combines with J gene TRBJ2-5; 7 bases are a match to TRBD2. V shed 3 bases, J shed 3 bases, and the junction held 1 base outside the gene matches. Germline V gene sequence: CDR1 SGHTA, CDR2 FQGTGA. This CDR3 spans 13 amino acids. The CDR3 here is CASSFAGEETQYF. CDR3 DNA: TGTGCCAGCAGCTTTGCGGGAGAAGAGACCCAGTACTTC.

The chain joins TRBV29-1 to TRBJ2-3, with a tentative D call TRBD2 (5 bases). Germline V CDR1 and CDR2: SQVTM, ANQGSEA. CDR3 length equals 13 residues. V lost 5 bases to trimming and J lost 2 bases, with 11 bases between them. CDR3 residues: CSVPGLYTDTQYF. CDR3 DNA: TGCAGCGTTCCAGGACTTTACACAGATACGCAGTATTTT.

This clone has only one observation. J is TRBJ2-7 and V is TRBV27; D remains ambiguous. Trimming cost V 3 bases and J 6 bases, with 9 bases left between them. Per germline, CDR1 MNHEY and CDR2 SMNVEV (reference sequence). The CDR3 sequence is 12 residues long. The CDR3 sequence: CASSLTGTEQYF. The CDR3 region has the DNA TGTGCCAGCAGTTTGACGGGCACCGAGCAGTACTTC.